Listed here are 18 T cell receptor beta chains from one sample, sequenced in a study of shared clonotypes between healthy human individuals. Clones were read by immunoSEQ multiplex PCR, and TCRdb kept only the in-frame ones, dropping some. The sample yields about 560,000 clones, just over 75% seen once. The sequenced sample consisted of PBMCs. These receptors were obtained from a woman aged 35 to 49 in good health. Some clones in this sample may be carry-over from other donors' samples.

The chain links TRBV11-2 to TRBJ2-7, with 7 bases fitting TRBD2. Germline assignment: CDR1 SGHAT and CDR2 FQNNGV. CDR3 length: 16 amino acids. V gave up 5 bases and J gave up 1 base; unmatched junction bases: 11. The CDR3 loop is CASSQLGASGSYEQYF. The CDR3 nucleotides read TGTGCCAGCAGCCAACTAGGGGCTAGCGGTTCCTACGAGCAGTACTTC.

The V and J genes are TRBV6-5 and TRBJ1-2; perhaps TRBD1 as D (5 bases). CDR1 is MNHEY, CDR2 SVGAGI, per germline. Trimming took 0 bases from V and 8 from J, leaving 13 bases between them. The CDR3 spans 14 residues. The CDR3 DNA reads TGTGCCAGCAGTTACTCGTCTTCTGGGGGAGGCTACACCTTC. Its translation is CASSYSSSGGGYTF.

J is TRBJ1-5 and V is TRBV18; D might be TRBD1 (5 bases). The germline CDR1 and CDR2 sequences are KGHSH and LQKENI. The V gene lost 3 bases and the J gene lost 5 bases, with 11 bases spanning the gap. The CDR3 totals 14 residues. The chain's CDR3 is CASSPSGPHQPQHF. CDR3 bases: TGTGCCAGCTCACCGTCGGGGCCCCATCAGCCCCAGCATTTT. The variable domain in full, with the rest retrieved from reference TRBV18 and TRBJ1-5, is NAGVMQNPRHLVRRRGQEARLRCSPMKGHSHVYWYRQLPEEGLKFMVYLQKENIIDESGMPKERFSAEFPKEGPSILRIQQVVRGDSAAYFCASSPSGPHQPQHFGDGTRLSIL.

This clone was observed once. This chain links TRBV28 with TRBJ2-7; D is possibly TRBD1 (6 bases). The CDR3 totals 13 residues. The germline V gene has CDR1 MDHEN and CDR2 SYDVKM. Trimming removed 1 base at V and 3 bases at J, with 7 bases between. The chain's CDR3 is CASSLLTGYEQYF. DNA for the CDR3: TGTGCCAGCAGTTTATTGACAGGCTACGAGCAGTACTTC.

In its sample, this clone was seen once. CDR3 amino acids: CASSLGGVLVGRAQFF. The CDR3 DNA sequence: TGTGCCAGCAGCCTCGGGGGGGTACTAGTCGGTCGAGCTCAGTTCTTC. This chain uses TRBV7-9 with TRBJ2-1, with TRBD2 matching 8 bases. Losses at the gene ends were 5 bases for V and 13 bases for J; bases not matched to a gene: 19. The CDR3 totals 16 residues. Germline CDR1 SEHNR, CDR2 FQNEAQ (reference sequence).

The V call is TRBV15, the J call TRBJ2-3, with a weak D call TRBD2 (7 bases). The V gene's germline CDR1 is LNHNV and CDR2 YYDKDF (reference sequence). The CDR3 spans 17 residues. Trimming cost V 0 bases and J 2 bases, with 15 bases left between them. DNA of the CDR3: TGTGCCACCAGCAGAGATAGGGGGGGTGACGTCACAGATACGCAGTATTTT. Amino acids: CATSRDRGGDVTDTQYF.

V and J are TRBV23-1 and TRBJ1-1; D call uncertain. TRBV23-1 is classed as an ORF, of uncertain function. CDR3 length: 13 amino acids. V lost 2 bases, J lost 1 base, and 5 bases lay in between. CDR3 sequence (DNA): TGCGCCAGCAGTCAAAACGCGAACACTGAAGCTTTCTTT. Translation: CASSQNANTEAFF.

With regard to this clone: One base away lies a much larger clone, so this may be a sequencing read error. This chain joins TRBV11-2 and TRBJ1-2; D remains unclear. The CDR3 runs 13 residues. Germline-derived CDR1 and CDR2 are SGHAT and FQNNGV. The CDR3 DNA is TGTGCCAGCGGCTTCGACGCCAACTATGGCTACACCTTC. Protein: CASGFDANYGYTF.

The V and J genes are TRBV11-1 and TRBJ2-3; D is possibly TRBD1 or TRBD2 (5 bases each). The germline CDR1 and CDR2 sequences are SGHAT and FQDESV (reference sequence). The CDR3 length is 15 residues. Trimming took 5 bases from V and 2 from J, leaving 14 bases between them. The CDR3 sequence: CASSARDRHTDTQYF. CDR3 sequence (DNA): TGTGCCAGCAGCGCCCGGGACCGACACACAGATACGCAGTATTTT.

The CDR3 nucleotides are TGTGCCAGTAGTAGAACATACATGGGAGGTTCCTACAATGAGCAGTTCTTC. Encoded protein: CASSRTYMGGSYNEQFF. This chain connects TRBV19 to TRBJ2-1, with D perhaps TRBD2 (6 bases). Germline CDR1 LNHDA, CDR2 SQIVND (reference sequence). V was cut by 4 bases and J by 1 base, with 17 bases left in between. CDR3 length: 17 residues.

In this sample, this clone turned up once. This chain links TRBV6-1 with TRBJ2-7; D gene ambiguous. The CDR3 sequence is 14 residues long. Germline V CDR1 and CDR2: MNHNS, SASEGT. The ends were cut back, 2 bases at V and 0 bases at J, with 8 bases in the middle. In nucleotides, the CDR3 is TGTGCCAGCAGTGAACAGGCCAACTCCTACGAGCAGTACTTC. It is translated as CASSEQANSYEQYF.

This clone came up once. Other DNA sequences of this sample code for an identical CDR3. The chain joins TRBV6-5 to TRBJ1-1, with D hard to call. The CDR3 has 13 amino acids. Deletions cut 2 bases from V and 5 bases from J, with 9 bases between. From germline, CDR1 is MNHEY and CDR2 SVGAGI. The CDR3 reads CASSYGGGTEAFF. CDR3 coding DNA: TGTGCCAGCAGTTACGGTGGTGGGACTGAAGCTTTCTTT.

Only one count was recorded for this clone. The chain recombines TRBV5-5 with TRBJ2-7, with 10 bases fitting TRBD1. This CDR3 is 15 amino acids long. Germline V gives CDR1 SGHKS, CDR2 YYEKEE (reference sequence). V lost 1 base and J lost 3; bases outside the gene matches: 4. The CDR3 reads CASSLSGTGVYEQYF. The CDR3 DNA reads as TGTGCCAGCAGCTTGTCAGGGACAGGGGTCTACGAGCAGTACTTC.

V is TRBV10-2 and J is TRBJ1-1; the match to TRBD1 covers 8 bases. The CDR3 is made up of 16 amino acids. In germline, CDR1 is WSHSY, CDR2 SAAADI. J gave up 3 bases and V 2 bases, and 8 bases lay outside the gene matches. CDR3 amino acids: CASSETGQGSHTEAFF. CDR3 DNA: TGCGCCAGCAGTGAGACTGGACAGGGTTCTCACACTGAAGCTTTCTTT.

The chain uses TRBV2 and TRBJ2-5, with 11 nucleotides matching TRBD2. CDR1 and CDR2 (germline): SNHLY, FYNNEI. The CDR3 consists of 15 residues. The J segment lost 7 bases and the V segment lost 6 bases, leaving 10 bases of the junction unmatched. CDR3 sequence: CASRPGLADYGTQYF. Written as DNA, the CDR3 is TGTGCCAGCAGGCCGGGACTAGCGGACTACGGGACCCAGTACTTC. The whole variable domain, remainder taken from reference TRBV2 and TRBJ2-5, is EPEVTQTPSHQVTQMGQEVILRCVPISNHLYFYWYRQILGQKVEFLVSFYNNEISEKSEIFDDQFSVERPDGSNFTLKIRSTKLEDSAMYFCASRPGLADYGTQYFGPGTRLLVL.

J is TRBJ2-5 and V is TRBV5-4; maybe TRBD1 (6 bases). V was trimmed by 4 bases and J by 1 base, leaving 14 bases between them. CDR3 length equals 15 residues. Per germline, CDR1 SGHNT and CDR2 YYREEE (reference sequence). The CDR3 here is CASSQDSTLQETQYF. CDR3 sequence (DNA): TGTGCCAGCAGCCAGGACAGCACCCTCCAAGAGACCCAGTACTTC.

Regarding this clone: Other DNA variants within this sample encode the same CDR3. The chain is built from TRBV5-1 and TRBJ2-2, with 10 bases fitting TRBD2. The germline V gene has CDR1 SGHRS and CDR2 YFSETQ. CDR3 length equals 15 residues. V shed 2 bases and J 5 bases; nucleotides not matched to a gene: 3. The CDR3 nucleotides read TGCGCCAGCAGCTTTCCTAGCGGGAGTACCGGGGAGCTGTTTTTT. Translating it yields CASSFPSGSTGELFF.

The chain combines TRBV28 with TRBJ2-5; D perhaps matches TRBD2 (5 bases). From germline, CDR1 is MDHEN and CDR2 SYDVKM. CDR3 size: 14 residues. V lost 6 bases to trimming and J lost 2 bases, with 13 bases between them. In DNA, the CDR3 is TGTGCCAGCAGCCCCGGGGTCTTACAAGAGACCCAGTACTTC. This translates into CASSPGVLQETQYF.